Shown below are 25 T cell receptor beta chains from a single sample sequenced in a study of shared clonotypes between healthy human individuals. Repertoires were generated with immunoSEQ multiplex PCR, while TCRdb's copy carries only in-frame clones and drops some. Of some 2.3 million clones listed, 85% to 95% are singletons. Sequenced material: naive CD4+ T cells from PBMCs. This sample's subset: CD45RA+ positively selected. Receptor source: a man between 18 and 29 years old in good health. Some clones in this sample may be carry-over from other donors' samples.

As regards this clone: This specimen includes other DNA sequences encoding the same CDR3. Written as DNA, the CDR3 is TGTGCCAGCAGCTTAAGCCGGAACTCCTACAATGAGCAGTTCTTC. Protein product: CASSLSRNSYNEQFF. The chain employs TRBV7-2 and TRBJ2-1; D gene uncertain. CDR1 and CDR2 (germline): SGHTA, FQGNSA. The CDR3 has 15 amino acids. Trimming stripped 2 bases from V and 0 bases from J, with 8 bases between.

J is TRBJ2-6 and V is TRBV7-2; D not resolved. V was pared by 2 bases and J by 0 bases, with 5 bases between. Per germline, CDR1 SGHTA and CDR2 FQGNSA. The CDR3 covers 15 residues. The CDR3 protein is CASSLWGSGANVLTF. In DNA form, the CDR3 reads TGTGCCAGCAGCTTATGGGGCTCTGGGGCCAACGTCCTGACTTTC.

The chain combines TRBV5-6 with TRBJ2-3; a possible D gene is TRBD1 (6 bases). The CDR3 sequence is 15 residues long. The germline V and J ends were trimmed by 4 bases and 4 bases, with 16 bases remaining between them. In germline, CDR1 is SGHDT, CDR2 YYEEEE. Here the CDR3 DNA reads TGTGCCAGCAGCCAACGAAGAACAGGGCCAGATACGCAGTATTTT. This gives the protein CASSQRRTGPDTQYF. Filled out from reference TRBV5-6 and TRBJ2-3, the complete variable domain reads DAGVTQSPTHLIKTRGQQVTLRCSPKSGHDTVSWYQQALGQGPQFIFQYYEEEERQRGNFPDRFSGHQFPNYSSELNVNALLLGDSALYLCASSQRRTGPDTQYFGPGTRLTVL.

This rearrangement joins TRBV28 to TRBJ2-1, with a weak D call TRBD2 (5 bases). V shed 5 bases and J shed 5 bases, with 22 bases lying between them. This CDR3 region has 17 residues. Germline V gives CDR1 MDHEN, CDR2 SYDVKM. This CDR3 reads CASSTTFGSASNNEQFF. The CDR3 coding sequence is TGTGCCAGCAGTACGACTTTCGGTAGCGCGTCCAACAATGAGCAGTTCTTC.

The chain recombines TRBV7-8 with TRBJ1-5, with 10 bases matching TRBD1. Unmatched junction bases numbered 7, after V lost 3 bases and J lost 5 bases. Looked up from germline, CDR1 is SGHVS and CDR2 is FQNEAQ. The CDR3 is made up of 16 amino acids. CDR3 in amino acids: CASSFDRGQGDQPQHF. The CDR3 DNA is TGTGCCAGCAGCTTTGACAGGGGGCAAGGCGATCAGCCCCAGCATTTT.

This sequence joins TRBV28 and TRBJ2-2, with D perhaps TRBD2 (5 bases). Germline CDR1 reads MDHEN; CDR2 reads SYDVKM. Trimming shortened V by 5 bases and J by 4 bases, and 14 bases separated the two germline ends. This CDR3 comprises 15 residues. CDR3 coding DNA: TGTGCCAGCAGTCCGGGGTCCTGGGGCACCGGGGAGCTGTTTTTT. It codes for CASSPGSWGTGELFF.

The chain employs TRBV15 and TRBJ2-5, with D tentatively TRBD2 (6 bases). The V end lost 0 bases, the J end lost 4 bases, and 15 bases lay between the germline ends. Per germline, CDR1 LNHNV and CDR2 YYDKDF (reference sequence). This CDR3 is 16 amino acids long. CDR3 sequence: CATSRDLRDGGETQYF. The CDR3, as DNA: TGTGCCACCAGCAGAGATCTAAGGGACGGGGGAGAGACCCAGTACTTC.

The V gene is TRBV5-4, the J gene TRBJ1-2; D not certain. CDR1 is SGHNT, CDR2 YYREEE, per germline (reference sequence). Trimming took 6 bases from V and 8 from J, leaving 14 bases between them. The CDR3 extends over 12 amino acids. The CDR3 loop reads CASTDTNRGYTF. The CDR3 DNA reads TGTGCCAGCACTGACACGAACCGGGGCTACACCTTC.

The chain employs TRBV19 and TRBJ1-3; D remains ambiguous. Germline CDR1 LNHDA, CDR2 SQIVND (reference sequence). V lost 6 bases and J 4 bases, leaving 13 bases between the germline ends. The CDR3 is 14 amino acids. The CDR3 bases are TGTGCCAGTAGAGACCTAGGGCGCGGAAACACCATATATTTT. This sequence encodes CASRDLGRGNTIYF.

V usage is TRBV6-5 and J usage is TRBJ2-5, with D possibly being TRBD2 (5 bases). CDR1 is MNHEY and CDR2 is SVGAGI in the germline V gene. V lost 6 bases to trimming and J lost 2 bases, with 16 bases between them. The CDR3 has 15 amino acids. CDR3 in amino acids: CASRRTLREQETQYF. The CDR3 region has the DNA TGTGCCAGCAGGCGGACCTTGAGGGAACAAGAGACCCAGTACTTC.

The chain employs TRBV10-2 and TRBJ1-1; D not certain. Germline V gene sequence: CDR1 WSHSY, CDR2 SAAADI. V lost 2 bases to trimming and J lost 0 bases, with 7 bases between them. The CDR3 spans 14 residues. The CDR3 is CASSEGRMNTEAFF. The CDR3 DNA is TGCGCCAGCAGTGAGGGGCGTATGAACACTGAAGCTTTCTTT.

The rearrangement uses TRBV10-3 and TRBJ2-2; 14 bases agree with TRBD2. This CDR3 comprises 17 residues. CDR1 ENHRY and CDR2 SYGVKD come from the germline V gene. V was clipped by 6 bases and J by 3 bases; unmatched bases: 6. CDR3 DNA: TGTGCCATCAGCGCGGGACTAGCGGGAGTTGACACCGGGGAGCTGTTTTTT. It yields the protein CAISAGLAGVDTGELFF.

About this clone: Other nucleotide sequences in the sample specify the same CDR3. The chain recombines TRBV15 with TRBJ2-7; possibly TRBD2 for D (7 bases). Germline V gene lookup returns CDR1 LNHNV and CDR2 YYDKDF (reference sequence). The germline V and J ends were trimmed by 5 bases and 4 bases, with 18 bases remaining between them. There are 15 residues in the CDR3. The DNA of the CDR3 is TGTGCCACCAGCCGGCTGCCGGGGGGCAGTTACGAGCAGTACTTC. It translates to CATSRLPGGSYEQYF.

J is TRBJ1-4 and V is TRBV5-1, with 9 bases matching TRBD1. J was trimmed by 8 bases and V by 3 bases; bases with no gene match: 8. Germline loops: CDR1 SGHRS, CDR2 YFSETQ. The CDR3 consists of 15 residues. The chain's CDR3 is CASSSTGTGKEKLFF. The CDR3, as DNA: TGCGCCAGCAGCTCAACGGGGACAGGGAAAGAAAAACTGTTTTTT.

The rearrangement links TRBV4-2 to TRBJ1-4; 9 positions match TRBD1. Looked up from germline, CDR1 is LGHNA and CDR2 is YNFKEQ. The CDR3 sequence is 19 residues long. J was trimmed by 4 bases and V by 0 bases; bases with no gene match: 12. The DNA of the CDR3 is TGTGCCAGCAGCCAAGATAGCGGGCGGACAGGGGCGTTTAATGAAAAACTGTTTTTT. Translated, it gives CASSQDSGRTGAFNEKLFF.

This rearrangement joins TRBV9 to TRBJ2-3; 9 nucleotides align to TRBD1. The CDR3 spans 15 residues. Germline V CDR1 and CDR2: SGDLS, YYNGEE. V gave up 3 bases and J gave up 6 bases; unmatched junction bases: 8. CDR3 loop: CASSANRGRVDTQYF. CDR3 DNA sequence: TGTGCCAGCAGCGCTAACAGGGGGCGCGTCGATACGCAGTATTTT.

V is TRBV7-2 and J is TRBJ2-3; D gene unclear. Between the trimmed V and J ends, which lost 4 bases and 1 base, there was a span of 12 bases. Germline V CDR1 and CDR2: SGHTA, FQGNSA. The CDR3 runs to 15 residues. The CDR3 region is CASSSPARGTDTQYF. CDR3 sequence (DNA): TGTGCCAGCAGCTCTCCAGCAAGGGGCACAGATACGCAGTATTTT.

Notes on this clone: At the DNA level, this CDR3 is encoded by other sequences in the same sample as well. CDR3 nucleotide sequence: TGTGCCAGCAGTTCACGACAGCACCAAGAGACCCAGTACTTC. Translating it yields CASSSRQHQETQYF. The chain joins TRBV28 to TRBJ2-5; possible D gene TRBD1, 5 bases. Germline V gene lookup returns CDR1 MDHEN and CDR2 SYDVKM. Trimming cost V 4 bases and J 0 bases, with 9 bases left between them. This CDR3 is built from 14 residues.

The rearrangement uses TRBV28 and TRBJ2-1, with D uncertain. The CDR3 is 14 amino acids. V was trimmed by 4 bases and J by 5 bases, leaving 12 bases between them. Looked up from germline, CDR1 is MDHEN and CDR2 is SYDVKM. The CDR3 region has the DNA TGTGCCAGCAGTTGGGTCCAGTTGGACAATGAGCAGTTCTTC. This translates into CASSWVQLDNEQFF.

The chain recombines TRBV15 with TRBJ2-3; 8 bases map to TRBD1. The CDR3 totals 16 residues. V trimming: 0 bases; J trimming: 2 bases; junction bases outside the gene matches: 4. CDR1 and CDR2 from the germline V gene are LNHNV and YYDKDF (reference sequence). CDR3 bases: TGTGCCACCAGCAGAGATTGGACAGGGTACACAGATACGCAGTATTTT. As protein: CATSRDWTGYTDTQYF.

The rearrangement uses TRBV28 and TRBJ2-3; 16 bases are a match to TRBD2. CDR1 is MDHEN, CDR2 SYDVKM, per germline. This CDR3 spans 18 amino acids. V was pared by 10 bases and J by 5 bases, with 15 bases of the junction left unmatched. CDR3 DNA: TGTGCCACCCACCCGGGACTAGCGGGAGGGCCCTCCCTAGATACGCAGTATTTT. It encodes CATHPGLAGGPSLDTQYF. Complete variable domain (other parts from reference TRBV28 and TRBJ2-3): DVKVTQSSRYLVKRTGEKVFLECVQDMDHENMFWYRQDPGLGLRLIYFSYDVKMKEKGDIPEGYSVSREKKERFSLILESASTNQTSMYLCATHPGLAGGPSLDTQYFGPGTRLTVL.

This sequence joins TRBV6-6 and TRBJ1-1; D might be TRBD1 (6 bases). Germline CDR1 MNHNY, CDR2 SVGAGI (reference sequence). Trimming took off 0 bases at V and 1 base at J, with 12 bases between the two ends. The CDR3 is 16 amino acids. The CDR3 spells CASSYSGGVGNTEAFF. The CDR3 bases are TGTGCCAGCAGTTACTCGGGGGGCGTAGGGAACACTGAAGCTTTCTTT.

The J gene is TRBJ1-1, the V gene TRBV9; D might be TRBD1 (5 bases). The CDR3 covers 15 residues. Germline lookup yields CDR1 SGDLS and CDR2 YYNGEE. The ends were cut back, 2 bases at V and 3 bases at J, with 14 bases in the middle. The CDR3: CASSVDGGDYTEAFF. The CDR3 nucleotides read TGTGCCAGCAGCGTTGATGGAGGGGACTACACTGAAGCTTTCTTT.

This sequence joins TRBV5-1 and TRBJ2-3; D unclear. CDR1 and CDR2 from the germline V gene are SGHRS and YFSETQ. This CDR3 is built from 13 residues. The V and J ends lost 0 bases and 6 bases respectively, with 8 bases between them. CDR3 bases: TGCGCCAGCAGCTTGGCTAACCCGGATACGCAGTATTTT. It specifies CASSLANPDTQYF.

The chain has TRBV4-2 and TRBJ2-1; D is uncertain. The CDR3 totals 16 residues. Germline V gene lookup returns CDR1 LGHNA and CDR2 YNFKEQ. Trimming shortened V by 0 bases and J by 2 bases, and 11 bases separated the two germline ends. The CDR3 protein is CASSQELTTPYNEQFF. The CDR3 DNA reads as TGTGCCAGCAGCCAAGAGCTAACCACGCCCTACAATGAGCAGTTCTTC.